A single TCR beta chain is shown here with its context. V dropped 4 bases and J dropped 3 bases, with 25 bases sitting between them. The CDR3 has 18 amino acids. Looked up from germline, CDR1 is SGHKS and CDR2 is YYEKEE (reference sequence). TCRdb keeps only in-frame clones here, not all; method: immunoSEQ multiplex PCR. Of under 350,000 clones detected, around 88% appear once; the ten largest clones hold about 4.2%. The data were taken from a study of blood T cell repertoires in COVID-19. The rearrangement links TRBV5-5 to TRBJ1-2; a weak D match, TRBD1 (5 bases). The origin of this receptor is a man aged 40-50 years with acute or convalescent COVID-19. The specimen was peripheral blood. CDR3 coding DNA: TGTGCCAGCAGCGCCGACAGCCTGTTCACTCTTTTGGACTATGGCTACACCTTC. Protein: CASSADSLFTLLDYGYTF. The complete variable domain, with remaining parts taken from reference TRBV5-5 and TRBJ1-2, reads DAGVTQSPTHLIKTRGQQVTLRCSPISGHKSVSWYQQVLGQGPQFIFQYYEKEERGRGNFPDRFSARQFPNYSSELNVNALLLGDSALYLCASSADSLFTLLDYGYTFGSGTRLTVV.